Listed below are T cell receptor beta chains from one sample, sequenced in a study of OX40 agonist ivuxolimab in advanced cancers. The protocol was immunoSEQ multiplex PCR, while the TCRdb copy is restricted to in-frame clones and leaves out a portion. Seen here are about 11,000 clones, roughly 81% observed once, and the top ten hold about 30%. Here the sequenced sample was CD4+ or CD8+ T cells sorted from blood, taken in a trial of the OX40 agonist ivuxolimab. The source of these receptors is an adult with an advanced solid tumor such as melanoma, head and neck, liver or kidney cancer. Each CDR3 is given with its conserved first and last residue. The D gene is left open where the match is weak. Clone sizes are given selectively: once, few, many, or a class where the clone is expanded.

J	size	D	V	DNA	CDR3
TRBJ2-7	many	TRBD2	TRBV4-1	TGCGCCAGCAGCCAAGATGGGACTAGCGAGGACATACGGAACGAGCAGTACTTC	CASSQDGTSEDIRNEQYF
TRBJ2-3	once	TRBD1	TRBV4-3	TGCGCCAGCAGCCCAGCGACAGGGCCCGCGACAGATACGCAGTATTTT	CASSPATGPATDTQYF
TRBJ2-1	.	.	TRBV11-1	TGTGCCAGCAGCTTAGTCATGATCTCCGAGCAGTTCTTC	CASSLVMISEQFF
TRBJ1-1	.	TRBD1	TRBV7-9	TGTGCCAGCAGCGCCGGGAGACAGGGAGCTTTCTTT	CASSAGRQGAFF
TRBJ2-1	.	.	TRBV14	TGTGCCAGCTCCCGGGACGTCTTATACAATGAGCAGTTCTTC	CASSRDVLYNEQFF
TRBJ2-1	.	.	TRBV18	TGTGCCAGCTCACCACCGATAGCGACTCGCTCCTACAATGAGCAGTTCTTC	CASSPPIATRSYNEQFF
TRBJ1-5	.	.	TRBV28	TGTGCCAGCAGTTTCGACCTAATAACCCCAAATAGCAATCAGCCCCAGCATTTT	CASSFDLITPNSNQPQHF
TRBJ1-1	.	.	TRBV6-5	TGTGCCAGCAGTACAGGAGCCTCTGAAGCTTTCTTT	CASSTGASEAFF
TRBJ2-1	few	TRBD2	TRBV6-1	TGTGCCAGCAGTGAATTGGGAGGGACCTACAATGAGCAGTTCTTC	CASSELGGTYNEQFF
TRBJ2-7	many	TRBD1	TRBV5-6	TGTGCCAGCCGCACCGAGGGACAGGGGTCCTACGAGCAGTACTTC	CASRTEGQGSYEQYF
TRBJ2-1	.	.	TRBV14	TGTGCCAGCAGACCAGTCGACGGACCCTCCTACAATGAGCAGTTCTTC	CASRPVDGPSYNEQFF
TRBJ2-1	.	.	TRBV10-3	TGTGCCATCACGGCGGACAATGAGCAGTTCTTC	CAITADNEQFF
TRBJ2-1	.	.	TRBV28	TGTGCCAGCAGTTCTTTTCGATTCTCCTACAATGAGCAGTTCTTC	CASSSFRFSYNEQFF
TRBJ2-1	.	TRBD2	TRBV4-1	TGCGCCAGCAGCCCTTCTAGCGGGGCGTACAATGAGCAGTTCTTC	CASSPSSGAYNEQFF
TRBJ2-7	.	.	TRBV6-1	TGTGCCAGCAGTGAAGGGACAGTAATCTACGAGCAGTACTTC	CASSEGTVIYEQYF
TRBJ1-1	once	.	TRBV28	TGTGCCAGCAGTTTCCCAGGACTGAACACTGAAGCTTTCTTT	CASSFPGLNTEAFF
TRBJ2-7	few	.	TRBV5-1	TGCGCCAGCAGCTCGGATTTTAAGAAGCAGTACTTC	CASSSDFKKQYF
TRBJ2-3	medium-sized	TRBD2	TRBV11-2	TGTGCCAGCAGCTTAGATGGTCTAGCGGGGGGCCGCGCAGATACGCAGTATTTT	CASSLDGLAGGRADTQYF
TRBJ2-1	.	.	TRBV10-2	TGCGCCAGCAGTGAATGGGGCCTGGGTGAGCAGTTCTTC	CASSEWGLGEQFF
TRBJ2-2	.	.	TRBV19	TGTGCCAGTAGTATACAGACCACCGGGGAGCTGTTTTTT	CASSIQTTGELFF
TRBJ2-7	.	.	TRBV6-1	TGTGCCAGCAGTGAATGGCCATCCTACGAGCAGTACTTC	CASSEWPSYEQYF
TRBJ2-1	.	.	TRBV29-1	TGCAGCGTTGAATGTAGGGACCACAATGAGCAGTTCTTC	CSVECRDHNEQFF
TRBJ2-1	.	.	TRBV6-4	TGTGCCAGCAGTGACTCGGGTGAGCAGTTCTTC	CASSDSGEQFF
TRBJ2-1	.	.	TRBV14	TGTGCCAGCAGCGCATACTACAATGAGCAGTTCTTC	CASSAYYNEQFF
TRBJ2-7	.	TRBD2	TRBV10-3	TGTGCCATCAGTGGGACCCTAGCGGGAGGATCCTACGAGCAGTACTTC	CAISGTLAGGSYEQYF
TRBJ2-5	.	TRBD1	TRBV2	TGTGCCAGTTGGTTAGGGACAGGGGACCAAGAGACCCAGTACTTC	CASWLGTGDQETQYF
TRBJ2-1	.	TRBD2	TRBV9	TGTGCCAGCGGCATAAGCGGGGGCATTCACAATGAGCAGTTCTTC	CASGISGGIHNEQFF
TRBJ2-2	.	.	TRBV25-1	TGTGCCAGCTCGGACCCCTGGGAACCTAACACCGGGGAGCTGTTTTTT	CASSDPWEPNTGELFF
TRBJ2-7	few	.	TRBV29-1	TGCAGCGTTGGACGGTTCTTTCGGGGCAAGGGCTACGAGCAGTACTTC	CSVGRFFRGKGYEQYF
TRBJ2-3	.	TRBD1	TRBV6-4	TGTGCCAGCAGGGGGACAGGGGGCGCCAGCACAGATACGCAGTATTTT	CASRGTGGASTDTQYF
TRBJ1-2	.	.	TRBV2	TGTGCCAGCCAGCTTACAGGCTATGGCTACACCTTC	CASQLTGYGYTF
TRBJ2-7	.	.	TRBV5-5	TGTGCCAGCAGCTTGGAGGCGACCTACGAGCAGTACTTC	CASSLEATYEQYF
TRBJ2-1	.	.	TRBV28	TGTGCCACCGAGAGGTTCGGCCTCCCTTCCTACAATGAGCAGTTCTTC	CATERFGLPSYNEQFF
TRBJ1-6	.	TRBD1	TRBV7-2	TGTGCCAGCAGCGTGGGACAGGGTAGAAATTCACCCCTCCACTTT	CASSVGQGRNSPLHF
TRBJ2-3	.	.	TRBV6-4	TGTGCCAGCAGTGACTCGACAGACATAACAGATACGCAGTATTTT	CASSDSTDITDTQYF
TRBJ2-1	.	TRBD2	TRBV18	TGTGCCAGCTCCTCTCTTCAACTAGCGGGAGTGGGGAATGAGCAGTTCTTC	CASSSLQLAGVGNEQFF
TRBJ2-1	.	.	TRBV28	TGTGCCAGCAGTTTAACCCTGCTCAATGAGCAGTTCTTC	CASSLTLLNEQFF
TRBJ1-2	.	.	TRBV28	TGTGCCAGCAGTTTCGTACAGGGACACTATGGCTACACCTTC	CASSFVQGHYGYTF
TRBJ2-5	.	TRBD2	TRBV6-1	TGTGCCAGCAGTGTTCGACTAGCGGCCGGGGGGGAGACCCAGTACTTC	CASSVRLAAGGETQYF
TRBJ2-6	.	TRBD1	TRBV28	TGTGCCAGCAGTCCTTGGACAGGGTTATCTTCTGGGGCCAACGTCCTGACTTTC	CASSPWTGLSSGANVLTF
TRBJ1-5	medium-sized	.	TRBV12-2	TGTGCAAGTCGCTTAGTGGGGAAAGCTCAGCCCCAGCATTTT	CASRLVGKAQPQHF